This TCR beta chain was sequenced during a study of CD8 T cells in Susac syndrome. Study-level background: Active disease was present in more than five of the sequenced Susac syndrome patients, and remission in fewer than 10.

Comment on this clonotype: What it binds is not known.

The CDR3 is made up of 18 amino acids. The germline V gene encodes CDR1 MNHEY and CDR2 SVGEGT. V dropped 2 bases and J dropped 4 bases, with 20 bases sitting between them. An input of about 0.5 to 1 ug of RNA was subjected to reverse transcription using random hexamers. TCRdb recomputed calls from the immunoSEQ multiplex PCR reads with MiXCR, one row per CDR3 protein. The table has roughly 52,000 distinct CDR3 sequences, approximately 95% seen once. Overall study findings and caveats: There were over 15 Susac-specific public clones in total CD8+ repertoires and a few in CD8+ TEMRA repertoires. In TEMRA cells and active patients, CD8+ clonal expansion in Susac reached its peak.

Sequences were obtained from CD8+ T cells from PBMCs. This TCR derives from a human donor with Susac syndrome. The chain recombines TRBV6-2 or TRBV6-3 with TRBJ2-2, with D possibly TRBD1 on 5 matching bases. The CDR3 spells CASSYGFPQGSSTGELFF. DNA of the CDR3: TGTGCCAGCAGTTACGGCTTCCCTCAGGGATCTAGCACCGGGGAGCTGTTTTTT.